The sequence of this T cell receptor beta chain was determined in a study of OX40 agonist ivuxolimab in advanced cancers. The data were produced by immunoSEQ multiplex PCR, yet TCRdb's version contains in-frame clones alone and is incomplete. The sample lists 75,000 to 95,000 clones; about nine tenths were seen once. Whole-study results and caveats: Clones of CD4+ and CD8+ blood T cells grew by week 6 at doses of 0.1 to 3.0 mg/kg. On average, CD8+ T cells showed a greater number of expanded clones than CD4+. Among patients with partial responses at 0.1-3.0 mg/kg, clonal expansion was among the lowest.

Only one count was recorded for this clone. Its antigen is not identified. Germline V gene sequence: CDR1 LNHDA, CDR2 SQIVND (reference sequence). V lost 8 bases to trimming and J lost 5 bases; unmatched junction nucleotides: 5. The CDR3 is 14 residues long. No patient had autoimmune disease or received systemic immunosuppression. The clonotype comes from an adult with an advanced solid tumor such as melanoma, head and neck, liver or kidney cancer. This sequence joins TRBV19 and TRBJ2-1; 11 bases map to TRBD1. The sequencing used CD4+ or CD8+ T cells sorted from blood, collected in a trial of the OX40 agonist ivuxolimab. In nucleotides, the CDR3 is TGTGCCAGTGCTGGGACAGGGGGTAACAATGAGCAGTTCTTC. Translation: CASAGTGGNNEQFF.